These 9 T cell receptor beta chains were sequenced from one sample in a study of blood T cells in healthy people across ages. It was with a sample-barcoded 5' primer and a J-beta primer mix that a second PCR of roughly 7 to 12 cycles was run. TCRdb re-called the 5' RACE reads with MiXCR, one entry per CDR3 protein. The table records around 900,000 distinct CDR3 sequences, roughly 50% of them present only once. The sample consisted of blood. Receptors originate from an older woman in good health.

The chain has TRBV6-5 and TRBJ2-7, with TRBD2 identical over 10 bases. V dropped 2 bases and J dropped 2; count of bases not matched to a gene: 9. Per germline, CDR1 MNHEY and CDR2 SVGAGI. The CDR3 runs 17 residues. CDR3 nucleotide sequence: TGTGCCAGCAGTTACAAATTTAGCGGGAGGACAGCCTACGAGCAGTACTTC. Amino acid sequence: CASSYKFSGRTAYEQYF.

The CDR3 here is CSAQKLGGEQYF. As DNA, the CDR3 is TGCAGTGCCCAAAAACTAGGGGGCGAGCAGTACTTC. The chain recombines TRBV20-1 with TRBJ2-7, with D possibly matching TRBD1 (6 bases). CDR1 DFQATT and CDR2 SNEGSKA come from the germline V gene (reference sequence). This CDR3 spans 12 amino acids. Deletions cut 6 bases from V and 6 bases from J, with 15 bases between.

With respect to this clonotype: At one end, the junction sequence differs from germline, possibly due to a read error. This chain connects TRBV6-2 or TRBV6-3 to TRBJ2-4; a possible D gene is TRBD2 (6 bases). CDR1 is MNHEY, CDR2 SVGEGT, per germline. This CDR3 has 15 residues. CDR3: CASSSNLLAKNIQHF. In DNA form, the CDR3 reads TGTGCCAGCAGTTCCAACCTACTAGCCAAAAACATTCAGCACTTC.

This chain uses TRBV15 with TRBJ2-7; 9 bases line up with TRBD2. Germline loops: CDR1 LNHNV, CDR2 YYDKDF (reference sequence). The CDR3 loop spans 15 amino acids. V was pared by 5 bases and J by 1 base, with 6 bases of the junction left unmatched. The CDR3 is CATSRELAGSYEQYF. CDR3 sequence (DNA): TGTGCCACCAGCCGCGAGCTAGCGGGGTCCTACGAGCAGTACTTC.

This clonotype came up a few times. The gene calls are TRBV20-1 and TRBJ1-2; a weak D match, TRBD1 (5 bases). CDR1 and CDR2 (germline): DFQATT, SNEGSKA (reference sequence). V lost 0 bases and J lost 10, with 15 bases in between. This CDR3 has 13 residues. The CDR3 region has the DNA TGCAGTGCTAGAGACGAGGGACGGAGGGACTACACCTTC. As protein: CSARDEGRRDYTF.

In its sample, this clonotype was seen many times. The chain combines TRBV29-1 with TRBJ2-3; D not resolved. The length of the CDR3 is 15 residues. V lost 2 bases and J 0 bases, leaving 12 bases between the germline ends. From germline, CDR1 is SQVTM and CDR2 ANQGSEA. In DNA form, the CDR3 reads TGCAGCGTTGAATCCGGTCGAGATAGCACAGATACGCAGTATTTT. Translating it yields CSVESGRDSTDTQYF.

The chain recombines TRBV12-5 with TRBJ2-4, with D possibly being TRBD2 (6 bases). The J call may be in error: the DNA end matches TRBJ2-7 better. Germline V CDR1 and CDR2: LGHNT, FRNRAP. This CDR3 spans 14 amino acids. The CDR3 nucleotides read TGTGCTAGTCGGAGCGCCGGGAGAAACTACGAGCAGTACTTC. Protein product: CASRSAGRNYEQYF.

The rearrangement links TRBV4-1 to TRBJ2-7; maybe TRBD2 (5 bases). V lost 0 bases to trimming and J lost 0 bases, with 18 bases between them. Per germline, CDR1 MGHRA and CDR2 YSYEKL. CDR3 length: 18 residues. The chain's CDR3 is CASSQDQGVRGSSYEQYF. The CDR3 coding sequence is TGCGCCAGCAGCCAAGATCAAGGTGTTCGGGGAAGCTCCTACGAGCAGTACTTC.

This clonotype has only a few counts. The chain links TRBV7-9 to TRBJ1-2; no clear D. The V gene's germline CDR1 is SEHNR and CDR2 FQNEAQ (reference sequence). This CDR3 is built from 12 residues. V was clipped by 4 bases and J by 9 bases, with 12 bases between them. CDR3 protein: CASSSELYSYTF. The DNA of the CDR3 is TGTGCCAGCAGCTCCGAGCTCTACAGCTACACCTTC.